The 27 T cell receptor beta chains in this list originate from one sample, sequenced in a study of blood T cell repertoires in COVID-19. Repertoires were generated with immunoSEQ multiplex PCR, while TCRdb's copy carries only in-frame clones and drops some. The sample records over 85,000 clones, approximately 85% being singletons. The sequenced sample consisted of peripheral blood. The receptors were sampled from a woman aged 80 or older with COVID-19, enrolled during active disease.

The chain carries TRBV25-1 and TRBJ1-2, with D possibly matching TRBD1 (6 bases). Germline V CDR1 and CDR2: MGHDK, SYGVNS. Trimming stripped 3 bases from V and 8 bases from J, with 13 bases between. This CDR3 contains 13 residues. CDR3: CASSEIGRGGYTF. In DNA form, the CDR3 reads TGTGCCAGCAGTGAGATAGGCAGGGGCGGCTACACCTTC.

This chain uses TRBV21-1 with TRBJ2-1; TRBD2, as called in the table, went unchecked against the DNA. TRBV21-1 corresponds to a pseudogene. The length of the CDR3 is 19 residues. CDR3 sequence: CASNNYGLAGVETYNEQFF. Here the CDR3 DNA reads TGTGCCAGCAACAATTATGGACTAGCGGGAGTGGAGACCTACAATGAGCAGTTCTTC.

V usage is TRBV4-1 and J usage is TRBJ2-6; D ambiguous. The CDR3 has 16 amino acids. V dropped 5 bases and J dropped 1 base, with 12 bases sitting between them. In germline, CDR1 is MGHRA, CDR2 YSYEKL. CDR3 bases: TGCGCCAGCAGCTTCCCGGCCGGGTCTGGGGCCAACGTCCTGACTTTC. The encoded protein is CASSFPAGSGANVLTF.

The V gene is TRBV14, the J gene TRBJ2-1; 7 bases line up with TRBD2. The germline CDR1 and CDR2 sequences are SGHDN and FVKESK. The trim removed 3 bases at V and 7 bases at J, leaving 6 bases unmatched. CDR3 length: 14 amino acids. CDR3 coding DNA: TGTGCCAGCAGCCAGTTGCTAGCGGCGAATGAGCAGTTCTTC. Protein product: CASSQLLAANEQFF.

This clone has only a few counts. The chain is built from TRBV6-5 and TRBJ2-1; TRBD1 agrees at 9 bases. The CDR3 covers 14 residues. The germline V gene encodes CDR1 MNHEY and CDR2 SVGAGI. The junction had 8 bases not matched to a gene; V was cut back by 5 bases and J by 9 bases. The CDR3 sequence is CASSIDRGISEQFF. The CDR3 DNA reads TGTGCCAGCAGTATCGACAGGGGGATAAGTGAGCAGTTCTTC.

This rearrangement joins TRBV18 to TRBJ2-5; no clear D. CDR3 length: 12 residues. Trimming removed 6 bases from V and 5 bases from J, with 10 bases in between. Germline values: CDR1 KGHSH, CDR2 LQKENI. The CDR3 spells CASSPGVETQYF. The CDR3 DNA is TGTGCCAGCTCCCCGGGTGTGGAGACCCAGTACTTC. The complete variable domain, with remaining parts taken from reference TRBV18 and TRBJ2-5, reads NAGVMQNPRHLVRRRGQEARLRCSPMKGHSHVYWYRQLPEEGLKFMVYLQKENIIDESGMPKERFSAEFPKEGPSILRIQQVVRGDSAAYFCASSPGVETQYFGPGTRLLVL.

The chain couples TRBV2 to TRBJ1-5; possible D gene TRBD1, 5 bases. V was pared by 0 bases and J by 6 bases, with 18 bases between. The CDR3 is 17 amino acids. Germline-derived CDR1 and CDR2 are SNHLY and FYNNEI. CDR3 in amino acids: CASSEAPRQQGGQPQHF. The CDR3 nucleotides are TGTGCCAGCAGTGAAGCGCCCCGACAGCAGGGTGGTCAGCCCCAGCATTTT. Combining the CDR3 with reference TRBV2 and TRBJ1-5 gives the whole variable domain EPEVTQTPSHQVTQMGQEVILRCVPISNHLYFYWYRQILGQKVEFLVSFYNNEISEKSEIFDDQFSVERPDGSNFTLKIRSTKLEDSAMYFCASSEAPRQQGGQPQHFGDGTRLSIL.

V gene TRBV30 combines with J gene TRBJ1-5; D may be TRBD1 (6 bases). CDR1 is GTSNPN and CDR2 is SVGIG in the germline V gene (reference sequence). The V gene lost 5 bases and the J gene lost 1 base, with 12 bases spanning the gap. This CDR3 is built from 14 residues. As DNA, the CDR3 is TGTGCCTGGGGGACAACTAGGAGCAATCAGCCCCAGCATTTT. Amino acids: CAWGTTRSNQPQHF.

The chain employs TRBV12-3 or TRBV12-4 and TRBJ1-1; TRBD1 matches at 7 bases. The V gene end was trimmed by 6 bases and the J gene end by 10 bases; junction bases not matched to a gene: 5. This CDR3 is 11 amino acids long. CDR3 protein: CASRQSGGAFF. The CDR3 DNA reads TGTGCCAGCAGACAGTCAGGGGGAGCTTTCTTT.

Points on this clone: Other DNA variants within this sample encode the same CDR3. This chain links TRBV21-1 with TRBJ2-3; TRBD2 was called by the table and not checked on the DNA. TRBV21-1 has pseudogene status. The CDR3 runs to 15 residues. The CDR3 DNA reads TGTGCCAGCAGCCCGCGGGGGGGAGCCACAGATACGCAGTATTTT. Protein sequence: CASSPRGGATDTQYF.

The chain uses TRBV20-1 and TRBJ2-5; possible D gene TRBD2, 7 bases. The ends were cut back, 3 bases at V and 5 bases at J, with 13 bases in the middle. The germline V gene encodes CDR1 DFQATT and CDR2 SNEGSKA (reference sequence). This CDR3 region has 13 residues. CDR3 DNA sequence: TGCAGTGCTAGTCGGGGGGCCGGGGAGACCCAGTACTTC. Protein sequence: CSASRGAGETQYF.

This chain joins TRBV5-1 and TRBJ2-1; D might be TRBD1 (6 bases). There are 15 residues in the CDR3. Trimming pared 2 bases from V and 0 bases from J, leaving 9 bases between. In germline, CDR1 is SGHRS, CDR2 YFSETQ. Here the CDR3 reads CASSFPGASYNEQFF. The CDR3 nucleotides are TGCGCCAGCAGCTTTCCAGGGGCCTCCTACAATGAGCAGTTCTTC.

A single count supports this clone. V gene TRBV6-5 combines with J gene TRBJ1-2; D gene uncertain. The CDR3 is 13 residues long. Per the germline V gene, CDR1 is MNHEY and CDR2 is SVGAGI. Trimming cost V 2 bases and J 6 bases, with 10 bases left between them. As DNA, the CDR3 is TGTGCCAGCAGTTACGTGATGAGGGATGGCTACACCTTC. Its protein product is CASSYVMRDGYTF.

The chain combines TRBV24-1 with TRBJ2-1; no firm D call. V lost 5 bases to trimming and J lost 6 bases, with 10 bases between them. The CDR3 has 13 amino acids. The germline CDR1 and CDR2 sequences are KGHDR and SFDVKD. The CDR3 is CATSASKRNEQFF. In DNA form, the CDR3 reads TGTGCCACCAGTGCCAGCAAGCGCAATGAGCAGTTCTTC.

The V gene is TRBV10-3, the J gene TRBJ2-5; D unresolved. Germline loops: CDR1 ENHRY, CDR2 SYGVKD. The CDR3 sequence is 13 residues long. V lost 5 bases to trimming and J lost 0 bases, with 7 bases between them. CDR3 amino acids: CAISQVDQETQYF. DNA of the CDR3: TGTGCCATCAGTCAGGTGGACCAAGAGACCCAGTACTTC.

The chain couples TRBV5-6 to TRBJ1-6; 7 nucleotides match TRBD1. After removal of 2 bases from V and 10 bases from J, the junction contained 6 bases not matched to a gene. Germline V gene lookup returns CDR1 SGHDT and CDR2 YYEEEE. The CDR3 loop spans 14 amino acids. In DNA, the CDR3 is TGTGCCAGCAGCTTTGGACAGGTCGGATCACCCCTCCACTTT. Translating it yields CASSFGQVGSPLHF.

CDR3 amino acids: CASSIGLSSYNEQFF. The CDR3 DNA is TGTGCCAGCAGCATAGGACTAAGTTCCTACAATGAGCAGTTCTTC. The chain is built from TRBV5-6 and TRBJ2-1; a possible D gene is TRBD2 (6 bases). The CDR3 totals 15 residues. V dropped 4 bases and J dropped 1 base, with 12 bases sitting between them. The V gene's germline CDR1 is SGHDT and CDR2 YYEEEE.

The rearrangement joins TRBV9 to TRBJ2-3; 7 bases line up with TRBD1. Germline lookup yields CDR1 SGDLS and CDR2 YYNGEE. V was clipped by 2 bases and J by 4 bases; unmatched bases: 7. The CDR3 totals 15 residues. CDR3 DNA: TGTGCCAGCAGCGTTAGACAGGGTTGGCCAGATACGCAGTATTTT. This encodes CASSVRQGWPDTQYF.

V usage is TRBV6-5 and J usage is TRBJ1-1; 8 nucleotides match TRBD1. The CDR3 runs to 14 residues. CDR1 MNHEY and CDR2 SVGAGI come from the germline V gene. Trimming at V came to 2 bases and at J to 3 bases, leaving 2 bases not matched to a gene. Here the CDR3 reads CASSYQGADTEAFF. The CDR3 DNA reads TGTGCCAGCAGTTACCAGGGGGCGGACACTGAAGCTTTCTTT.

V usage is TRBV28 and J usage is TRBJ2-2; D remains unclear. The CDR3 is made up of 15 amino acids. Trimming removed 2 bases at V and 4 bases at J, with 11 bases between. The germline V gene encodes CDR1 MDHEN and CDR2 SYDVKM. The DNA of the CDR3 is TGTGCCAGCAGTTTACGTCTACTTCTCACCGGGGAGCTGTTTTTT. Its protein product is CASSLRLLLTGELFF.

The chain combines TRBV5-4 with TRBJ2-3; 8 bases are shared with TRBD2. CDR1 and CDR2 (germline): SGHNT, YYREEE (reference sequence). The CDR3 is 14 residues long. Trimming at V came to 6 bases and at J to 4 bases, leaving 7 bases not matched to a gene. The CDR3 here is CASNLAGRPDTQYF. The CDR3 DNA reads as TGTGCCAGCAACTTAGCGGGGAGGCCAGATACGCAGTATTTT. The complete variable domain, with remaining parts taken from reference TRBV5-4 and TRBJ2-3, reads ETGVTQSPTHLIKTRGQQVTLRCSSQSGHNTVSWYQQALGQGPQFIFQYYREEENGRGNFPPRFSGLQFPNYSSELNVNALELDDSALYLCASNLAGRPDTQYFGPGTRLTVL.

V usage is TRBV5-4 and J usage is TRBJ1-2; D may be TRBD1 (6 bases). The CDR3 is made up of 14 amino acids. CDR1 is SGHNT, CDR2 YYREEE, per germline (reference sequence). V was cut by 3 bases and J by 4 bases, with 13 bases left in between. CDR3 sequence: CASSSAGEIYGYTF. The CDR3 region has the DNA TGTGCCAGCAGCTCGGCAGGGGAAATCTATGGCTACACCTTC.

This clone occurred a few times. The rearrangement links TRBV4-1 to TRBJ2-5; no firm D call. Trimming left V 0 bases short and J 4 bases short, with 15 bases between. Germline-derived CDR1 and CDR2 are MGHRA and YSYEKL. The CDR3 length is 16 residues. CDR3 residues: CASSQDIRPTRETQYF. CDR3 sequence (DNA): TGCGCCAGCAGCCAAGATATTAGACCGACTCGAGAGACCCAGTACTTC.

This chain uses TRBV6-2 or TRBV6-3 with TRBJ2-7; TRBD2 might be the D (6 bases). Germline V gene sequence: CDR1 MNHEY, CDR2 SVGEGT. Trimming pared 4 bases from V and 2 bases from J, leaving 9 bases between. The CDR3 has 13 residues. In DNA form, the CDR3 reads TGTGCCAGCAGTTTAGCGGCCCCCTACGAGCAGTACTTC. It encodes CASSLAAPYEQYF.

The V gene is TRBV18, the J gene TRBJ2-7; a weak D match, TRBD2 (5 bases). Germline CDR1 and CDR2: KGHSH and LQKENI. Trimming took off 3 bases at V and 2 bases at J, with 11 bases between the two ends. The CDR3 is 14 residues long. The CDR3 reads CASSPATGAYEQYF. The CDR3 nucleotides are TGTGCCAGCTCACCCGCAACCGGGGCCTACGAGCAGTACTTC.

J is TRBJ2-7 and V is TRBV5-1, with D unclear. Per the germline V gene, CDR1 is SGHRS and CDR2 is YFSETQ. The length of the CDR3 is 14 residues. Between the trimmed V and J ends, which lost 0 bases and 2 bases, there was a span of 9 bases. CDR3: CASSLGSVTYEQYF. The CDR3 DNA reads as TGCGCCAGCAGCTTGGGGTCGGTAACCTACGAGCAGTACTTC.

The genes are TRBV4-1 and TRBJ2-5, with 7 positions matching TRBD1. Germline V lookup: CDR1 MGHRA, CDR2 YSYEKL. With V trimmed by 3 bases and J by 5 bases, 9 bases remained unmatched. CDR3 length: 15 residues. The DNA for the CDR3 is TGCGCCAGCAGCCAGGGCACCCTACAGGGGGAGACCCAGTACTTC. The encoded protein is CASSQGTLQGETQYF.